This T cell receptor beta chain was captured by sequencing in a study of shared clonotypes between healthy human individuals. Regarding the study as a whole: When compared with the clonotypes that were shared by all four sorted-subset donors, the non-shared clonotypes turned out to have lower generation probabilities. Naive CD4 clonotypes were shared across a handful of donors at roughly 5%.

Only in-frame clones appear in the TCRdb table, and some are missing; sequencing was by immunoSEQ multiplex PCR. The repertoire holds about 680,000 clones, around 90% seen once, with approximately 24% in the top ten. With 3 bases removed from V and 6 bases from J, the gap between germline ends came to 14 bases. This CDR3 has 14 amino acids. Germline assignment: CDR1 MGHRA and CDR2 YSYEKL. CD45RO-negative, CCR7-selected cells formed the naive CD8 fraction, which excluded terminally differentiated effector memory CD45RA+ cells. Comments on this clone: What it binds is unknown.

Source material: naive CD8+ T cells sorted from blood. The sequence came from a man aged 25-45 years in good health. This chain connects TRBV4-1 to TRBJ1-2, with D tentatively TRBD1 (6 bases). This chain's CDR3 is CASSHEGQKNGYTF. CDR3 DNA sequence: TGCGCCAGCAGCCATGAAGGACAGAAGAATGGCTACACCTTC.